This T cell receptor beta chain was found in a study of T-cell reconstitution after alpha-beta-depleted transplantation in children. Study outcomes and limitations: It was newly produced T cells that mostly accounted for T-cell counts and diversity one year after transplant. Some patients' high day-60 TCRbeta diversity was traced to surviving recipient T cells and thymic progenitors.

Worth noting for this clonotype: What it recognizes is unknown.

A TCRbeta library incorporating unique molecular identifiers was prepared. TCRdb called the PCR reads again in MiXCR, with one record for every CDR3 protein. This table holds almost 600,000 distinct CDR3 sequences, 20% to 30% found once. The CDR3 is made up of 13 amino acids. In germline, CDR1 is MNHEY, CDR2 SMNVEV (reference sequence). V was pared by 5 bases and J by 7 bases, with 6 bases of the junction left unmatched. The source material was PBMCs, sampled before TCRalphabeta/CD19-depleted stem cell transplant. This TCR was sampled from a boy under two years old with Wiskott-Aldrich syndrome, due to receive a stem cell transplant. The rearrangement links TRBV27 to TRBJ2-7, with 9 bases identical to TRBD1. CDR3 DNA: TGTGCCAGCAGTACGGGACAGGGTTGGGAGCAGTACTTC. It is translated as CASSTGQGWEQYF.